These 20 T cell receptor beta chains originate from one sample sequenced in a study of T cell responses to AZD1222 COVID-19 vaccine. Produced via immunoSEQ multiplex PCR; TCRdb's table is partial and in-frame only. Among tens of thousands of clones, 65% to 90% were seen once, and the ten largest hold around 19%. Source: peripheral blood, taken on day 0 of AZD1222 vaccination. Receptor source: an adult in good health.

The CDR3, as DNA: TGTGCCAGCAGCTTAGGGGAAGGCACTGAAGCTTTCTTT. Translation gives CASSLGEGTEAFF. The chain is built from TRBV7-6 and TRBJ1-1; no clear D gene. The CDR3 is 13 amino acids. Germline V CDR1 and CDR2: SGHVS, FNYEAQ. Trimming cost V 1 base and J 4 bases, with 7 bases left between them.

In DNA form, the CDR3 reads TGTGCCAGTACAGCTACAGGGGGCGGGCCCGGGGAGCTGTTTTTT. This encodes CASTATGGGPGELFF. This sequence joins TRBV19 and TRBJ2-2; TRBD1 matches 9 bases. This CDR3 is built from 15 residues. The J segment lost 6 bases and the V segment lost 7 bases, leaving 9 bases of the junction unmatched. CDR1 and CDR2 (germline): LNHDA, SQIVND (reference sequence).

This rearrangement joins TRBV29-1 to TRBJ1-6; D unclear. V dropped 4 bases and J dropped 6 bases, with 7 bases sitting between them. Germline-derived CDR1 and CDR2 are SQVTM and ANQGSEA. The CDR3 extends over 12 amino acids. The CDR3, as DNA: TGCAGCGTTGGAGCCCCTAATTCACCCCTCCACTTT. Translating gives CSVGAPNSPLHF. The entire variable domain, with the rest obtained from reference TRBV29-1 and TRBJ1-6, is as follows: SAVISQKPSRDICQRGTSLTIQCQVDSQVTMMFWYRQQPGQSLTLIATANQGSEATYESGFVIDKFPISRPNLTFSTLTVSNMSPEDSSIYLCSVGAPNSPLHFGNGTRLTVT.

A remark on this clone: An end of the junction does not agree with germline; a read error may underlie this. The chain has TRBV6-1 and TRBJ1-6; D not certain. Germline CDR1 is MNHNS and CDR2 is SASEGT. The CDR3 covers 14 residues. CDR3 coding DNA: TGTGCCAGCAATGAAGTGGGCCAGAATTCACCCCTCCACTTT. Translation: CASNEVGQNSPLHF.

This chain connects TRBV7-9 to TRBJ1-1, with D possibly matching TRBD1 (5 bases). In germline, CDR1 is SEHNR, CDR2 FQNEAQ (reference sequence). V gave up 4 bases and J gave up 0 bases, with 12 bases separating them. The CDR3 loop spans 15 amino acids. CDR3 nucleotides: TGTGCCAGCAGCTCCGGAGGGGCAATGAACACTGAAGCTTTCTTT. Amino acids: CASSSGGAMNTEAFF.

This clone has a handful of counts. The gene calls are TRBV5-4 and TRBJ2-5; D is unresolved. The CDR3 totals 14 residues. Trimming removed 4 bases from V and 1 base from J, with 11 bases in between. CDR1 SGHNT and CDR2 YYREEE come from the germline V gene (reference sequence). As DNA, the CDR3 is TGTGCCAGCAGCCGTACCATCTTCCAAGAGACCCAGTACTTC. This gives the protein CASSRTIFQETQYF.

This clone was counted a single time. The rearrangement joins TRBV7-2 to TRBJ1-2, with 8 nucleotides matching TRBD1. In germline, CDR1 is SGHTA, CDR2 FQGNSA. There are 14 residues in the CDR3. V lost 4 bases, J lost 2 bases, and 3 bases stayed unmatched. This chain's CDR3 is CASSSRTGNYGYTF. In nucleotides, the CDR3 is TGTGCCAGCAGCTCCCGGACAGGGAACTATGGCTACACCTTC.

The chain employs TRBV7-3 and TRBJ2-7, with TRBD1 matching 10 bases. The germline V gene encodes CDR1 SGHTA and CDR2 FQGTGA. After removal of 4 bases from V and 5 bases from J, the junction contained 8 bases not matched to a gene. This CDR3 comprises 15 residues. In DNA form, the CDR3 reads TGTGCCAGCAGCTGGGCCGGGACAGGGGAAGACGAGCAGTACTTC. Translating gives CASSWAGTGEDEQYF.

This clone was seen a handful of times. The same CDR3 arises from other DNA sequences in this sample as well. V gene TRBV9 combines with J gene TRBJ2-2; maybe TRBD2 (5 bases). This CDR3 has 13 amino acids. Trimming stripped 3 bases from V and 4 bases from J, with 7 bases between. CDR1 is SGDLS, CDR2 YYNGEE, per germline. Here the CDR3 DNA reads TGTGCCAGCAGCGCTAGCATCACCGGGGAGCTGTTTTTT. Its translation: CASSASITGELFF.

This chain uses TRBV28 with TRBJ1-4; no clear D gene. The CDR3 totals 13 residues. Per the germline V gene, CDR1 is MDHEN and CDR2 is SYDVKM. With 5 bases removed from V and 7 bases from J, the gap between germline ends came to 11 bases. CDR3: CASSRRVGEKLFF. Written as DNA, the CDR3 is TGTGCCAGCAGTAGGAGGGTGGGTGAAAAACTGTTTTTT.

In DNA form, the CDR3 reads TGTGCCAGCAGCTCCCCCCTGCGGAGCTCCTACAATGAGCAGTTCTTC. Protein sequence: CASSSPLRSSYNEQFF. V gene TRBV7-6 combines with J gene TRBJ2-1; unclear D gene. Trimming took off 4 bases at V and 0 bases at J, with 13 bases between the two ends. The CDR3 totals 16 residues. The germline V gene has CDR1 SGHVS and CDR2 FNYEAQ.

The genes are TRBV28 and TRBJ1-2, with a weak D call TRBD1 (5 bases). This CDR3 spans 13 amino acids. Germline-derived CDR1 and CDR2 are MDHEN and SYDVKM. V was shortened by 2 bases and J by 4 bases, with 8 bases between the two germline ends. CDR3 protein: CASSLGGFYGYTF. The CDR3 region has the DNA TGTGCCAGCAGTTTAGGGGGGTTCTATGGCTACACCTTC.

This clone was counted only a few times. This rearrangement joins TRBV12-3 or TRBV12-4 to TRBJ2-7, with D tentatively TRBD1 (5 bases). The CDR3 extends over 13 amino acids. The V end lost 2 bases, the J end lost 6 bases, and 11 bases lay between the germline ends. The CDR3 bases are TGTGCCAGCAGTTTAACGGCAGGGATCGAGCAGTACTTC. Translation: CASSLTAGIEQYF.

This sequence joins TRBV12-3 or TRBV12-4 and TRBJ2-7; 8 bases map to TRBD1. This CDR3 contains 13 residues. V was clipped by 6 bases and J by 3 bases; unmatched bases: 4. CDR3 DNA: TGTGCCAGCAGCCGTGACAGGGGCTACGAGCAGTACTTC. This gives the protein CASSRDRGYEQYF.

The sample holds many counts of this clone. This rearrangement joins TRBV6-6 to TRBJ2-5; D is possibly TRBD2 (6 bases). The length of the CDR3 is 14 residues. The V end lost 0 bases, the J end lost 5 bases, and 10 bases lay between the germline ends. Germline V gene lookup returns CDR1 MNHNY and CDR2 SVGAGI (reference sequence). CDR3: CASSYSEGSETQYF. CDR3 coding DNA: TGTGCCAGCAGTTACTCGGAGGGATCGGAGACCCAGTACTTC.

CDR3 sequence (DNA): TGTGCCAGCATCGACGGGGGCATTGGGACTGAAGCTTTCTTT. Its translation is CASIDGGIGTEAFF. This rearrangement joins TRBV2 to TRBJ1-1, with D perhaps matching TRBD1 (6 bases). Per germline, CDR1 SNHLY and CDR2 FYNNEI. V was cut by 7 bases and J by 5 bases, with 17 bases left in between. This CDR3 contains 14 residues.

The chain has TRBV5-6 and TRBJ1-5, with 9 bases lining up with TRBD1. The CDR3 totals 15 residues. Trimming cost V 4 bases and J 4 bases; bases outside gene matches: 6. The germline gives CDR1 SGHDT, CDR2 YYEEEE. The CDR3 nucleotides are TGTGCCAGCAGCGGGGGACAGGGCCGAAATCAGCCCCAGCATTTT. Protein product: CASSGGQGRNQPQHF.

This chain joins TRBV5-4 and TRBJ2-2; 11 bases line up with TRBD2. Germline V lookup: CDR1 SGHNT, CDR2 YYREEE (reference sequence). The CDR3 is made up of 17 amino acids. J lost 7 bases, V lost 0 bases, and 8 bases had no gene match. The CDR3 sequence: CASSLAGTSGALGELFF. For the CDR3, the DNA is TGTGCCAGCAGCTTGGCCGGGACTAGCGGAGCACTCGGGGAGCTGTTTTTT.

This chain joins TRBV5-1 and TRBJ2-5; no clear D gene. The ends were cut back, 3 bases at V and 2 bases at J, with 8 bases in the middle. The germline CDR1 and CDR2 sequences are SGHRS and YFSETQ. The CDR3 sequence is 13 residues long. CDR3 sequence: CASSYGPQETQYF. The CDR3 region has the DNA TGCGCCAGCAGCTACGGGCCGCAAGAGACCCAGTACTTC.

The rearrangement uses TRBV3-1 (or the pseudogene TRBV3-2) and TRBJ2-2, with D tentatively TRBD2 (5 bases). Trimming removed 1 base at V and 4 bases at J, with 13 bases between. Per germline, CDR1 LGHDT and CDR2 YNNKEL (reference sequence). CDR3 length equals 16 residues. The CDR3 reads CASSQGKRAGTGELFF. As DNA, the CDR3 is TGTGCCAGCAGCCAAGGGAAGAGGGCAGGCACCGGGGAGCTGTTTTTT.